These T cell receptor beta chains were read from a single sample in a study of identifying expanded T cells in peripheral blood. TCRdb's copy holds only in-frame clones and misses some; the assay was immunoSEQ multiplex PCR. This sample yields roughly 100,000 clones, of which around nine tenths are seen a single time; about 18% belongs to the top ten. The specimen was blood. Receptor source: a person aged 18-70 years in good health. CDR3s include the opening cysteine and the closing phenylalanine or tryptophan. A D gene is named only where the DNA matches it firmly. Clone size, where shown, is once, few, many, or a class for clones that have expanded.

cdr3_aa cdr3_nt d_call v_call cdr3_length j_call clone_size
CASSLGDSSYGYTF TGTGCCAGCAGTCTTGGGGACTCTTCCTATGGCTACACCTTC - TRBV6-5 14 TRBJ1-2 -
CASTNGGLGNQPQHF TGTGCCAGTACTAACGGGGGATTAGGCAATCAGCCCCAGCATTTT - TRBV19 15 TRBJ1-5 -
CASSSTDRASTEAFF TGTGCCAGCAGCTCTACCGACAGGGCGAGCACTGAAGCTTTCTTT TRBD1 TRBV5-4 15 TRBJ1-1 -
CASSPGSSPLHF TGTGCCAGCAGCCCGGGTTCTTCACCCCTCCACTTT - TRBV5-5 12 TRBJ1-6 -
CASSLQGAGEAFF TGTGCCAGCAGTCTACAGGGGGCGGGAGAAGCTTTCTTT TRBD1 TRBV7-2 13 TRBJ1-1 -
CASSEAPGDYYGYTF TGTGCCAGCAGTGAAGCCCCCGGAGACTACTATGGCTACACCTTC - TRBV6-1 15 TRBJ1-2 -
CASSLQLAGQQETQYF TGTGCCAGCAGCCTACAACTAGCGGGGCAACAAGAGACCCAGTACTTC TRBD2 TRBV5-6 16 TRBJ2-5 -
CASTGGASSYEQYF TGTGCCAGCACGGGAGGGGCTAGCTCCTACGAGCAGTACTTC TRBD2 TRBV27 14 TRBJ2-7 few
CAWSLQGAGEQYF TGTGCCTGGAGTCTACAGGGGGCGGGGGAGCAGTACTTC TRBD1 TRBV30 13 TRBJ2-7 medium-sized
CASGTGSVINYGYTF TGTGCCAGCGGTACAGGGTCCGTCATTAACTATGGCTACACCTTC - TRBV5-6 15 TRBJ1-2 -
CASSRATAKSSGNTIYF TGCGCCAGCAGCCGAGCGACAGCCAAGTCGTCTGGAAACACCATATATTTT - TRBV4-1 17 TRBJ1-3 -
CASTLKTSGYYEQYF TGTGCCAGCACCCTGAAGACTAGCGGCTACTACGAGCAGTACTTC TRBD2 TRBV28 15 TRBJ2-7 -
CASSRVRTSGGSSGANVLTF TGCGCCAGCAGCCGTGTTAGGACTAGCGGGGGCAGCTCTGGGGCCAACGTCCTGACTTTC TRBD2 TRBV4-1 20 TRBJ2-6 -
CASSQEMGLRTGELFF TGCGCCAGCAGCCAAGAAATGGGTTTGAGAACCGGGGAGCTGTTTTTT - TRBV4-3 16 TRBJ2-2 -
CASREAGTGLEQYF TGTGCCAGCAGGGAGGCAGGGACAGGGCTCGAGCAGTACTTC TRBD1 TRBV6-5 14 TRBJ2-7 -
CASKEYPFITYEQYF TGTGCCAGCAAGGAATATCCCTTTATCACCTACGAGCAGTACTTC - TRBV6-5 15 TRBJ2-7 -
CASSQELADKEDTQYF TGTGCCAGCAGCCAGGAACTAGCGGACAAGGAGGATACGCAGTATTTT TRBD2 TRBV4-2 16 TRBJ2-3 few
CASTRGSSYNSPLHF TGTGCCAGCACCCGTGGGAGCTCCTATAATTCACCCCTCCACTTT - TRBV4-2 15 TRBJ1-6 -
CASSWGLAGADTQYF TGTGCCAGCAGCTGGGGACTAGCGGGGGCAGATACGCAGTATTTT TRBD2 TRBV5-6 15 TRBJ2-3 -
CASSISSTGATEAFF TGTGCCAGTAGTATATCGTCGACAGGGGCCACTGAAGCTTTCTTT TRBD1 TRBV19 15 TRBJ1-1 -
CASTSGGISYEQYF TGTGCCAGCACTAGCGGGGGGATCTCCTACGAGCAGTACTTC TRBD2 TRBV28 14 TRBJ2-7 -
CAHSPLHF TGTGCCCATTCACCCCTCCACTTT - TRBV14 8 TRBJ1-6 -
CASSSRGGRSSYNSPLHF TGTGCCAGCAGCTCGAGAGGTGGCCGGAGCTCCTATAATTCACCCCTCCACTTT - TRBV7-9 18 TRBJ1-6 few
CASGQPGGSTDTQYF TGTGCCAGCGGCCAGCCGGGGGGTAGCACAGATACGCAGTATTTT TRBD2 TRBV28 15 TRBJ2-3 -
CASSSPQGSYNSPLHF TGTGCCAGTAGCTCTCCACAGGGGTCCTATAATTCACCCCTCCACTTT TRBD1 TRBV19 16 TRBJ1-6 -
CASSRNGGRLGNQPQHF TGTGCCAGCAGCAGGAATGGGGGGCGTTTGGGCAATCAGCCCCAGCATTTT - TRBV5-6 17 TRBJ1-5 -
CASSLLGFGSGNTIYF TGTGCCAGCAGCTTATTGGGCTTCGGCTCTGGAAACACCATATATTTT - TRBV7-2 16 TRBJ1-3 few
CASSLSERGGLGEQFF TGTGCCAGCAGCTTGTCTGAGAGGGGGGGCCTCGGTGAGCAGTTCTTC - TRBV7-2 16 TRBJ2-1 -
CASSFSSDTQYF TGTGCCAGCAGCTTCAGTTCAGATACGCAGTATTTT - TRBV7-9 12 TRBJ2-3 -
CASSLQGPRGYLFF TGCGCCAGCAGCTTGCAGGGACCGCGAGGTTATCTGTTTTTT - TRBV5-1 14 TRBJ1-4 -
CASSARTGGGGYYGYTF TGTGCCAGCAGCGCCCGGACAGGGGGCGGTGGGTACTATGGCTACACCTTC TRBD1 TRBV9 17 TRBJ1-2 -
CASTSGQSTEAFF TGTGCCAGCACCTCAGGACAGTCCACTGAAGCTTTCTTT - TRBV6-5 13 TRBJ1-1 once
CASRPNQGVRSYEQYF TGCGCCAGCAGACCAAATCAGGGCGTGAGGTCCTACGAGCAGTACTTC - TRBV5-1 16 TRBJ2-7 -
CASSAEHPNQPQHF TGTGCCAGCTCCGCGGAACACCCCAATCAGCCCCAGCATTTT - TRBV18 14 TRBJ1-5 -
CASSGAGGIQETQYF TGTGCCAGCAGCGGAGCGGGGGGGATCCAAGAGACCCAGTACTTC TRBD2 TRBV7-9 15 TRBJ2-5 few
CASSSTGRPEDQPQHF TGTGCCAGCAGTTCTACGGGGCGACCAGAGGATCAGCCCCAGCATTTT - TRBV27 16 TRBJ1-5 -
CASSSRDTGGAGYGYTF TGTGCCAGCAGCTCCCGAGACACAGGGGGCGCTGGCTATGGCTACACCTTC TRBD1 TRBV2 17 TRBJ1-2 few
CASSLVMNTEAFF TGTGCCAGCAGCTTAGTTATGAACACTGAAGCTTTCTTT - TRBV7-2 13 TRBJ1-1 -
CASSQRQGDQPQHF TGCGCCAGCAGCCAACGACAGGGTGATCAGCCCCAGCATTTT TRBD1 TRBV4-3 14 TRBJ1-5 -
CASSPGDTEAFF TGTGCCAGCAGCCCAGGGGACACTGAAGCTTTCTTT - TRBV11-2 12 TRBJ1-1 -
CASSKAVSGANVLTF TGCGCCAGCAGTAAGGCTGTCTCCGGGGCCAACGTCCTGACTTTC - TRBV4-3 15 TRBJ2-6 -
CASSLALAGQDAYEQYF TGTGCCAGCAGCTTAGCCCTCGCTGGGCAGGACGCCTACGAGCAGTACTTC - TRBV7-2 17 TRBJ2-7 once
CASSAKTQYF TGTGCCAGCAGTGCGAAGACCCAGTACTTC - TRBV2 10 TRBJ2-5 -
CASSMNWDRGIRPQHF TGTGCCAGTAGTATGAATTGGGACAGGGGTATTCGGCCCCAGCATTTT TRBD1 TRBV19 16 TRBJ1-5 -
CASSQISGSYEQYF TGTGCCAGCAGCCAGATCTCAGGGTCCTACGAGCAGTACTTC - TRBV4-2 14 TRBJ2-7 -
CASSPSSGTETVVNW TGTGCCAGTTCTCCCAGTTCCGGGACAGAGACCGTCGTGAATTGG TRBD1 TRBV6-1 15 TRBJ1-1 once
CASSVRVPNSPLHF TGTGCCAGCAGTGTCAGGGTGCCTAATTCACCCCTCCACTTT - TRBV28 14 TRBJ1-6 -
CAVVAGGPNEQFF TGTGCCGTCGTAGCGGGGGGGCCGAATGAGCAGTTCTTC TRBD2 TRBV5-4 13 TRBJ2-1 -
CASSLTNTEAFF TGTGCCAGCAGTCTAACGAACACTGAAGCTTTCTTT - TRBV28 12 TRBJ1-1 -
CASSYSNLGYYGYTF TGTGCCAGCAGTTACTCGAATCTGGGGTACTATGGCTACACCTTC - TRBV6-5 15 TRBJ1-2 -
CASNPGQGAWETQYF TGTGCCAGCAATCCGGGACAGGGGGCTTGGGAGACCCAGTACTTC TRBD1 TRBV2 15 TRBJ2-5 few
CASSVSSGYNEQFF TGTGCCAGCAGCGTAAGTAGCGGCTACAATGAGCAGTTCTTC - TRBV9 14 TRBJ2-1 -
CASSPVRTDTQYF TGTGCCAGCAGCCCTGTACGCACAGATACGCAGTATTTT - TRBV9 13 TRBJ2-3 -
CAIRDSNSPLHF TGTGCCATCAGGGATTCTAATTCACCCCTCCACTTT - TRBV10-3 12 TRBJ1-6 -
CASRDSDQPQHF TGTGCCAGCAGGGACAGCGATCAGCCCCAGCATTTT - TRBV28 12 TRBJ1-5 -
CASSGADRKAGELFF TGTGCCAGCAGTGGGGCGGACAGGAAGGCAGGGGAGCTGTTTTTT TRBD1 TRBV28 15 TRBJ2-2 -
CASSEALLVAGGRETQYF TGTGCCAGCAGTGAAGCGCTTCTGGTAGCGGGGGGCCGGGAGACCCAGTACTTC TRBD2 TRBV2 18 TRBJ2-5 -
CASSPRGSVIQETQYF TGTGCCAGCAGTCCCCGTGGGAGTGTGATCCAAGAGACCCAGTACTTC - TRBV28 16 TRBJ2-5 -
CSVAGLAGRSSYEQYF TGCAGCGTTGCGGGACTAGCGGGGCGTTCCTCCTACGAGCAGTACTTC TRBD2 TRBV29-1 16 TRBJ2-7 few
CASSSLMPTGTGAYEQYF TGTGCCAGCAGTTCCCTAATGCCCACCGGGACAGGGGCCTACGAGCAGTACTTC TRBD1 TRBV7-9 18 TRBJ2-7 -